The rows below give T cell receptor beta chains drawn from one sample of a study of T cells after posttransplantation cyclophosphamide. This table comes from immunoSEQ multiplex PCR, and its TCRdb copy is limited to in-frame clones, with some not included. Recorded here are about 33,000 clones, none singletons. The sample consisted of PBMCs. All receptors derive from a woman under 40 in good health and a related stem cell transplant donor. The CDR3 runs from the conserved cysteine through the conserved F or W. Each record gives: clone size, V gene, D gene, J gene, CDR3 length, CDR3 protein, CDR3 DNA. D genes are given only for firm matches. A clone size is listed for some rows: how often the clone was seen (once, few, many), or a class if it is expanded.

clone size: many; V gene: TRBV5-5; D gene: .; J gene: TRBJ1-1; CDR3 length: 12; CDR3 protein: CASSLRNTEAFF; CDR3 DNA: TGTGCCAGCAGCTTGCGGAACACTGAAGCTTTCTTT
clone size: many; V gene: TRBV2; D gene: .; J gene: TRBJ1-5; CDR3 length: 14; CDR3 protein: CASSVSRGNQPQHF; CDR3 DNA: TGTGCCAGCAGTGTCAGTAGGGGCAATCAGCCCCAGCATTTT
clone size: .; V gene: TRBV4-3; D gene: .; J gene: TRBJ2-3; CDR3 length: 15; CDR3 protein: CASSQEGALTDTQYF; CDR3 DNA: TGCGCCAGCAGCCAAGAAGGGGCTTTAACAGATACGCAGTATTTT
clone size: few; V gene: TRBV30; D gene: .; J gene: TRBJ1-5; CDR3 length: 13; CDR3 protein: CAWSPGTNQPQHF; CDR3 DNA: TGTGCCTGGAGTCCAGGAACCAATCAGCCCCAGCATTTT
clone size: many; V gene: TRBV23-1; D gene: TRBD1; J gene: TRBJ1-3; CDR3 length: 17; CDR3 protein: CASSQFSGQGKGGTIYF; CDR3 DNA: TGCGCCAGCAGTCAATTTTCTGGACAGGGCAAAGGCGGCACCATATATTTT
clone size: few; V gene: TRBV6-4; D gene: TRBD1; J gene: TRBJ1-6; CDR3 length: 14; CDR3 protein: CASSAGQGRSPLHF; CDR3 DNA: TGTGCCAGCAGCGCTGGACAGGGGCGGTCACCCCTCCACTTT
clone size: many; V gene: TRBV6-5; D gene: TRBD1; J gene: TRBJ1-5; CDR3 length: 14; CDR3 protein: CASSYSGTGSPQHF; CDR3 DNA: TGTGCCAGCAGTTACTCGGGGACAGGTTCCCCCCAGCATTTT
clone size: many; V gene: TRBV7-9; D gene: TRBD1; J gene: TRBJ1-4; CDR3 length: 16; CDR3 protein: CASSLPTGGKGEKLFF; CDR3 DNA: TGTGCCAGCAGCCTACCGACAGGGGGCAAGGGTGAAAAACTGTTTTTT
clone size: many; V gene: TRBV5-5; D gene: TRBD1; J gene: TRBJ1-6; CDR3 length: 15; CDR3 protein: CASSYQTGASSPLHF; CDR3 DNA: TGTGCCAGCAGCTACCAGACAGGGGCGAGTTCACCCCTCCACTTT
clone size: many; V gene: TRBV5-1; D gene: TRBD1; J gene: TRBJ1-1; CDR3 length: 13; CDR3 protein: CASSRQGSTEAFF; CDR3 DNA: TGCGCCAGCAGCCGACAGGGGAGCACTGAAGCTTTCTTT
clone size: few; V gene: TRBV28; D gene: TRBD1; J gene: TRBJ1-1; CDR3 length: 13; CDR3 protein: CASRQQGGTEAFF; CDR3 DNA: TGTGCCAGCAGACAACAGGGGGGGACTGAAGCTTTCTTT
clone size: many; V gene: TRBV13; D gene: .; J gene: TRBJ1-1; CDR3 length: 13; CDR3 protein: CASSLDRDTEAFF; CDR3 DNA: TGTGCCAGCAGCTTAGACAGGGACACTGAAGCTTTCTTT
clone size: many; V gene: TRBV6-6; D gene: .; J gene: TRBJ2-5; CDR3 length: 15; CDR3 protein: CASSPPGGERKTQYF; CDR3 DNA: TGTGCCAGCAGTCCCCCAGGAGGGGAGAGGAAGACCCAGTACTTC
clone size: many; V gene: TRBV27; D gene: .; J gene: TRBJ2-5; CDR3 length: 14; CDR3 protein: CASSLSNSQETQYF; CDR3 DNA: TGTGCCAGCAGTTTATCAAACTCACAAGAGACCCAGTACTTC
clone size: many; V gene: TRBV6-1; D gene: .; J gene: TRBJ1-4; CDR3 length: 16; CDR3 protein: CASSDYDTSTNEKLFF; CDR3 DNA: TGTGCCAGCAGTGATTACGACACCTCAACTAATGAAAAACTGTTTTTT
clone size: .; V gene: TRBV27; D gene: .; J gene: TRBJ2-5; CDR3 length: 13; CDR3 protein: CASSLSFSETQYF; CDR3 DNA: TGTGCCAGCAGTTTATCGTTCTCAGAGACCCAGTACTTC
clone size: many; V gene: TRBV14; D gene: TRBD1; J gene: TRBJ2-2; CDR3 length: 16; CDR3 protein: CASSQDLGQGPPELFF; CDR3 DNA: TGTGCCAGCAGCCAGGACCTAGGACAGGGCCCTCCGGAGCTGTTTTTT
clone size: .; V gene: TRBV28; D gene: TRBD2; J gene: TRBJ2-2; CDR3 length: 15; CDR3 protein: CASTSLAGGTGELFF; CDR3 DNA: TGTGCCAGCACTAGTCTAGCGGGGGGCACCGGGGAGCTGTTTTTT
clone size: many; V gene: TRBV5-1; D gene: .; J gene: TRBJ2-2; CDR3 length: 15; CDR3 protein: CASKGEVAGTGELFF; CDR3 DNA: TGCGCCAGTAAGGGGGAGGTGGCCGGAACCGGGGAGCTGTTTTTT
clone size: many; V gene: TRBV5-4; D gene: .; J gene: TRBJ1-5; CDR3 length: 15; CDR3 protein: CASSLDVGVNQPQHF; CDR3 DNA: TGTGCCAGCAGCTTGGATGTAGGGGTGAATCAGCCCCAGCATTTT
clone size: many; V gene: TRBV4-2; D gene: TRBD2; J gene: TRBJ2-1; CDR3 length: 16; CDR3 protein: CASSQGGGGAGNEQFF; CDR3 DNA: TGTGCCAGCAGCCAAGGCGGCGGGGGGGCGGGTAATGAGCAGTTCTTC
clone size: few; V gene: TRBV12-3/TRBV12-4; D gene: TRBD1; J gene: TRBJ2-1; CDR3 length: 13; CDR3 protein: CASSRGEGQPFLF; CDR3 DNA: TGTGCCAGCAGCCGGGGCGAGGGACAGCCCTTCCTCTTC
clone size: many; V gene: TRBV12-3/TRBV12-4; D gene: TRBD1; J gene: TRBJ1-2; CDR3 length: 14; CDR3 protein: CASSLQGVGYGYTF; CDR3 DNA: TGTGCCAGCAGTTTGCAGGGGGTGGGCTATGGCTACACCTTC
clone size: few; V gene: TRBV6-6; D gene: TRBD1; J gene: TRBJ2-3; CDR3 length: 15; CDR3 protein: CASRQTGELRDTQYF; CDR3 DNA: TGTGCCAGCAGGCAGACAGGGGAGCTAAGAGATACGCAGTATTTT
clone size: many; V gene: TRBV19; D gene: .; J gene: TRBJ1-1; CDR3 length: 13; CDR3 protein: CASTRWTVFEAFF; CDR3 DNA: TGTGCCAGTACACGATGGACAGTTTTTGAAGCTTTCTTT
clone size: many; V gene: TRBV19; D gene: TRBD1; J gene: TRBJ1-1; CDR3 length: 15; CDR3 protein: CASSPRDSRNTEAFF; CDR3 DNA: TGTGCCAGTAGTCCCCGGGACAGCCGTAACACTGAAGCTTTCTTT
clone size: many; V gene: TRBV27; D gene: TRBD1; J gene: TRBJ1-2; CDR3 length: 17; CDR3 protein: CASSLFSRQGSTYGYTF; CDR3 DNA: TGTGCCAGCAGTTTATTCTCCCGACAGGGTTCGACCTATGGCTACACCTTC
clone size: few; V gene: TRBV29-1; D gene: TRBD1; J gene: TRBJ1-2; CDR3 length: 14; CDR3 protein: CSVGGTGGVYGYTF; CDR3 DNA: TGCAGCGTTGGTGGGACAGGGGGCGTCTATGGCTACACCTTC
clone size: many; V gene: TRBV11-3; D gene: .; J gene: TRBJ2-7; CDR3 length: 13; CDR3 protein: CASSKTGWHEQYF; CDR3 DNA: TGTGCCAGCAGCAAGACAGGTTGGCACGAGCAGTACTTC
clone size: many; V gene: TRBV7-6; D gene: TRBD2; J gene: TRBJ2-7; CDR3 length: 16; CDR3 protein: CASSSEATSASGEQYF; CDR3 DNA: TGTGCCAGCAGCTCCGAGGCGACTAGCGCGTCGGGTGAGCAGTACTTC
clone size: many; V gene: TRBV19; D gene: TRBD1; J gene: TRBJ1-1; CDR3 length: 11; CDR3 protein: CASRTGFEAFF; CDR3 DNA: TGTGCCAGTCGGACAGGGTTTGAAGCTTTCTTT
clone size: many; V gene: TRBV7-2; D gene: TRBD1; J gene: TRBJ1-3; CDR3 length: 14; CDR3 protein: CASSPGQGRNTIYF; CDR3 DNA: TGTGCCAGCAGCCCCGGACAGGGAAGAAACACCATATATTTT
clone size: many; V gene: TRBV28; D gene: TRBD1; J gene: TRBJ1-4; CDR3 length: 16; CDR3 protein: CASSLPTGATNEKLFF; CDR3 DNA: TGTGCCAGCAGTTTGCCGACAGGGGCAACTAATGAAAAACTGTTTTTT
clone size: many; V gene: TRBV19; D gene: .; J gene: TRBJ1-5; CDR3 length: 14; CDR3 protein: CASEAGGGNQPQHF; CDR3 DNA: TGTGCCAGTGAGGCCGGGGGAGGCAATCAGCCCCAGCATTTT
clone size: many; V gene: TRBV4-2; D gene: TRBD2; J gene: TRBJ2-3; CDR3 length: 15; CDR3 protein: CASSKQAGGFDTQYF; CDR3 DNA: TGTGCCAGCAGCAAGCAAGCGGGGGGGTTCGATACGCAGTATTTT
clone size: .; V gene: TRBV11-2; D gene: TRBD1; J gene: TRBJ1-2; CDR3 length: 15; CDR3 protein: CASSLRTGDNYGYTF; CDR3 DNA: TGTGCCAGCAGCTTAAGGACAGGGGATAACTATGGCTACACCTTC
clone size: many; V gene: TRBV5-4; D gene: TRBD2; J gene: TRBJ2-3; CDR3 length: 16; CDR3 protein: CASSPKAGASTDTQYF; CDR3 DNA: TGTGCCAGCAGCCCCAAAGCGGGGGCGAGCACAGATACGCAGTATTTT
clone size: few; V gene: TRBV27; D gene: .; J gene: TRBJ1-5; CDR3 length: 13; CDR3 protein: CASSSYSNQPQHF; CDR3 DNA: TGTGCCAGCAGCTCCTATAGCAATCAGCCCCAGCATTTT
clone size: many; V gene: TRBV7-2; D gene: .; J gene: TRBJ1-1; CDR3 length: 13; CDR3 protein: CASSSQGGYETFF; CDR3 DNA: TGTGCCAGCAGCTCACAGGGCGGGTATGAAACTTTCTTT
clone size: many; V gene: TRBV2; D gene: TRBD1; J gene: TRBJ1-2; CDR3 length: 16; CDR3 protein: CASRGTAGLANYGYTF; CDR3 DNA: TGTGCCAGCAGGGGGACAGCCGGTTTAGCTAACTATGGCTACACCTTC
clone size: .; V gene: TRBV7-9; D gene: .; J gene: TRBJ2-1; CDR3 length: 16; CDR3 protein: CASSSPQGIALYEQFF; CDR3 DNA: TGTGCCAGCAGCTCACCACAGGGAATAGCTCTCTATGAGCAGTTCTTC
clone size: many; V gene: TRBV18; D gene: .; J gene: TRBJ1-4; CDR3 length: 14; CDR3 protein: CASSTTGYREKLFF; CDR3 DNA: TGTGCCAGCTCAACGACAGGTTATAGGGAAAAACTGTTTTTT
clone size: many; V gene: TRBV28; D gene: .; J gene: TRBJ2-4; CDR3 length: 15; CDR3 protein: CASSHVRLAKNIQYF; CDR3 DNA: TGTGCCAGCAGTCATGTGCGGTTGGCCAAAAACATTCAGTACTTC
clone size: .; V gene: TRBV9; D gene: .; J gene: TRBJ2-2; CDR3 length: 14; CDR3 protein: CASSVGGVTGELFF; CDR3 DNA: TGTGCCAGCAGCGTAGGGGGGGTCACCGGGGAGCTGTTTTTT
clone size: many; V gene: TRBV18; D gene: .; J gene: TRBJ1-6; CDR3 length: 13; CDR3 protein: CASSGGYNSPLHF; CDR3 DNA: TGTGCCAGCTCCGGCGGCTATAATTCACCCCTCCACTTT